The TCR beta chain described here comes from a study of blood T cell repertoires in COVID-19. This CDR3 comprises 17 residues. The J segment lost 7 bases and the V segment lost 1 base, leaving 10 bases of the junction unmatched. CDR1 and CDR2 from the germline V gene are SGHVS and FNYEAQ. The data were produced by immunoSEQ multiplex PCR, yet TCRdb's version contains in-frame clones alone and is incomplete. The sample records about 230,000 clones, about 85% being singletons. The chain joins TRBV7-6 to TRBJ2-2, with 9 bases matching TRBD2. Sequencing input: peripheral blood. This clonotype was obtained from a woman of 80 years or more with active or convalescent COVID-19. The CDR3 loop is CASSLEVAGASGGELFF. DNA of the CDR3: TGTGCCAGCAGCTTAGAGGTAGCGGGGGCCAGCGGCGGGGAGCTGTTTTTT. Full variable domain (outside the CDR3, taken from reference TRBV7-6 and TRBJ2-2): GAGVSQSPRYKVTKRGQDVALRCDPISGHVSLYWYRQALGQGPEFLTYFNYEAQQDKSGLPNDRFSAERPEGSISTLTIQRTEQRDSAMYRCASSLEVAGASGGELFFGEGSRLTVL.